A selection of T cell receptor beta chains follows, all from one sample in a study of blood T cell repertoires in COVID-19. This table comes from immunoSEQ multiplex PCR, and its TCRdb copy is limited to in-frame clones, with some not included. The sample shows approximately 160,000 clones, more than 60% of them seen only once. The sequenced material came from peripheral blood. The source is a man aged 70 or older with acute or convalescent COVID-19. CDR3s include the opening cysteine and the closing phenylalanine or tryptophan. A D gene is named only where the DNA matches it firmly. The size of a clone is reported for some rows only, either as once, few or many, or as a class for expanded clones.

.	TRBJ1-2	TRBD1	TRBV7-2	TGTGCCAGCAGCTTAGAGGGGGGACAGGGCTTTGGCTACACCTTC	CASSLEGGQGFGYTF
.	TRBJ1-1	.	TRBV19	TGTGCCAGTAGCCAACAACGAGGCACTGAAGCTTTCTTT	CASSQQRGTEAFF
.	TRBJ2-1	.	TRBV5-1	TGCGCCAGTGACCTGGGCCTAGGGGTCAATGAGCAGTTCTTC	CASDLGLGVNEQFF
.	TRBJ1-6	TRBD1	TRBV19	TGTGCCAGTAGTGAGGACAGGGAATCACCCCTCCACTTT	CASSEDRESPLHF
.	TRBJ2-2	.	TRBV14	TGTGCCAGCAGCCATTGGCGAGCGGGTAACACCGGGGAGCTGTTTTTT	CASSHWRAGNTGELFF
.	TRBJ1-1	.	TRBV27	TGTGCCAGCAAAAAAGAGGGGGGGCTTGAAGCTTTCTTT	CASKKEGGLEAFF
once	TRBJ1-2	.	TRBV7-8	TGTGCCAGCAGCCCACGGACAGCCCGGATTGGCTACACCTTC	CASSPRTARIGYTF
.	TRBJ2-6	.	TRBV6-2/TRBV6-3	TGTGCCAGCAGTTACTGGGCCTCTGGGGCCAACGTCCTGACTTTC	CASSYWASGANVLTF
.	TRBJ2-2	.	TRBV5-6	TGTGCCAGCAGCTTGATTGGGGCTAAGAACACCGGGGAGCTGTTTTTT	CASSLIGAKNTGELFF
few	TRBJ1-5	TRBD1	TRBV16	TGTGCCAGCAGCCCTAGACAGGGGATGAACCAGCCCCAGCATTTT	CASSPRQGMNQPQHF
few	TRBJ1-1	TRBD1	TRBV11-2	TGTGCCAGCAGCCTGGGACAGGGCACTGAAGCTTTCTTT	CASSLGQGTEAFF
.	TRBJ1-4	.	TRBV5-6	TGTGCCAGCAGCTTGGCCCCAGTTGCAACTAATGAAAAACTGTTTTTT	CASSLAPVATNEKLFF
.	TRBJ1-2	TRBD1	TRBV6-5	TGTGCCAGCATTATACAGGGGGTCCATGGCTACACCTTC	CASIIQGVHGYTF
few	TRBJ2-5	TRBD1	TRBV7-6	TGTGCCAGCAGCGTACGGGGACAGGGTGGAGAGACCCAGTACTTC	CASSVRGQGGETQYF
.	TRBJ2-1	.	TRBV11-2	TGTGTCAGCAGCCAAAGGGACACGATTGAGCAGTTCTTC	CVSSQRDTIEQFF
.	TRBJ2-1	TRBD2	TRBV11-2	TGTGCCAGCAGCCTCACCCACACCGGACTAGCGGGGGACAATGAGCAGTTCTTC	CASSLTHTGLAGDNEQFF
.	TRBJ2-3	.	TRBV2	TGTGCCAGCAGTGAAAATCAGGGAACAGATACGCAGTATTTT	CASSENQGTDTQYF
few	TRBJ1-2	.	TRBV5-6	TGTGCCAGCAGAGGAGGTTCAAGCTACCTCTATGGCTACACCTTC	CASRGGSSYLYGYTF
.	TRBJ2-6	.	TRBV7-3	TGTGCCAGCAGCCTAAACAGGGTCGGAACTCTGGGGGCCAACGTCCTGACTTTC	CASSLNRVGTLGANVLTF
few	TRBJ2-7	TRBD1	TRBV10-3	TGTGCCACCGAGGGACAGGGAGGCGAGCAGTACTTC	CATEGQGGEQYF
.	TRBJ1-1	.	TRBV7-9	TGTGCCAGCAGCCCAGGGCTCGGGACTGAAGCTTTCTTT	CASSPGLGTEAFF
.	TRBJ2-1	.	TRBV9	TGTGCCAGCAGCGTAGACCACGGTCCTTTTGGTGAGCAGTTCTTC	CASSVDHGPFGEQFF
.	TRBJ2-7	.	TRBV10-3	TGTGCCACCATGGACAGATCCTACGAGCAGTACTTC	CATMDRSYEQYF
.	TRBJ1-1	TRBD1	TRBV12-3/TRBV12-4	TGTGCCAGCACCGTACAGGGGGCTGGACGAGCTTTCTTT	CASTVQGAGRAFF
once	TRBJ2-1	TRBD1	TRBV7-3	TGTGCCAGCAGCTTAACCGGGACAGTGTCCTACAATGAGCAGTTCTTC	CASSLTGTVSYNEQFF
.	TRBJ1-1	.	TRBV20-1	TGCAGTGCTCCCGTGAACACTGAAGCTTTCTTT	CSAPVNTEAFF
.	TRBJ1-1	.	TRBV12-3/TRBV12-4	TGTGCCAGCAGGTGGGCCGGCACTGAAGCTTTCTTT	CASRWAGTEAFF
.	TRBJ1-4	.	TRBV11-3	TGTGCCAGCAGCTTCAAACAGGGTCCAACTAATGAAAAACTGTTTTTT	CASSFKQGPTNEKLFF
few	TRBJ2-5	.	TRBV6-5	TGTGCCAGCAGTTACGGAGTCGGTCAAGAGACCCAGTACTTC	CASSYGVGQETQYF
.	TRBJ1-2	TRBD1	TRBV19	TGTGCCAGCGGAGGACAGGGCCCGTATGGCTACACCTTC	CASGGQGPYGYTF
.	TRBJ2-1	TRBD1	TRBV29-1	TGCAGCGTTGATCGGCAGGGGGACGGTGAGCAGTTCTTC	CSVDRQGDGEQFF
.	TRBJ1-5	TRBD1	TRBV27	TGTGCCAGCAGTAAGACAGGGTTCGGCAATCAGCCCCAGCATTTT	CASSKTGFGNQPQHF